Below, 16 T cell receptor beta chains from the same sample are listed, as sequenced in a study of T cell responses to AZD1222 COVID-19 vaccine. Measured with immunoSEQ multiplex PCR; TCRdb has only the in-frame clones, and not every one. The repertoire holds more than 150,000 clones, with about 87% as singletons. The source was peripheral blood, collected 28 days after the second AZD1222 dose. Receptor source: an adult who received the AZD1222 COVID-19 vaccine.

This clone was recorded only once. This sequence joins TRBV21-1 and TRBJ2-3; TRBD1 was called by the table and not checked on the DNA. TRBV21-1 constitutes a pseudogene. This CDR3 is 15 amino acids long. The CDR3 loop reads CASSKDRGQADTQYF. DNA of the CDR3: TGTGCCAGCAGCAAGGACAGGGGGCAAGCAGATACGCAGTATTTT.

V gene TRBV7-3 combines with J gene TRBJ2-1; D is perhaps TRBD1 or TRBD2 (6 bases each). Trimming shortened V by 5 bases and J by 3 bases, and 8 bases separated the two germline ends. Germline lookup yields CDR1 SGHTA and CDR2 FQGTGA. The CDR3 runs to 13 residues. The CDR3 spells CASSEGGYNEQFF. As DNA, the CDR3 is TGTGCCAGCAGCGAGGGGGGCTACAATGAGCAGTTCTTC.

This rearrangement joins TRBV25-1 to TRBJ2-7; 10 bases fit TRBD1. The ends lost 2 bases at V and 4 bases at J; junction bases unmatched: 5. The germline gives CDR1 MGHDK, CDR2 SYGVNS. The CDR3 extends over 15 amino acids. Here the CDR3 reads CASSEGGQGRYEQYF. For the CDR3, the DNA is TGTGCCAGCAGTGAAGGGGGACAGGGGAGATACGAGCAGTACTTC.

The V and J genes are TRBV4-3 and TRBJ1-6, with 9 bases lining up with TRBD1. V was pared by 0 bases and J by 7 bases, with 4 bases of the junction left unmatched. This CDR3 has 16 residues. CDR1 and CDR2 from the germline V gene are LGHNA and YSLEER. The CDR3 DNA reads TGCGCCAGCAGCCAAGAGCGGGACAGGGTGAATTCACCCCTCCACTTT. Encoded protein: CASSQERDRVNSPLHF.

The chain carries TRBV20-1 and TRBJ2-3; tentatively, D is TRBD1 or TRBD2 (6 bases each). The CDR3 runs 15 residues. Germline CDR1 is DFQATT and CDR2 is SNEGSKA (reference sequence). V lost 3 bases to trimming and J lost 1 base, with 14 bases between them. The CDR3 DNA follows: TGCAGTGCTAGTTCGGCAGGGGAGGGCACAGATACGCAGTATTTT. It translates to CSASSAGEGTDTQYF.

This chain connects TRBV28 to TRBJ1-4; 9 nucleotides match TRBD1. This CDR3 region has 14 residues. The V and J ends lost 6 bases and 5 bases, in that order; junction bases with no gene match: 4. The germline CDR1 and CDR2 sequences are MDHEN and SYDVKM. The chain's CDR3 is CASRVTGGNEKLFF. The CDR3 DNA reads TGTGCCAGCAGAGTAACAGGGGGCAATGAAAAACTGTTTTTT.

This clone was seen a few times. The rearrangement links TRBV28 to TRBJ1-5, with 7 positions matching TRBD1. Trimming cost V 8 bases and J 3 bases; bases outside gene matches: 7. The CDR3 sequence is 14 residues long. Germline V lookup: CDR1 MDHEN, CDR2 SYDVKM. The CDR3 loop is CASGGTASNQPQHF. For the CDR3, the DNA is TGTGCCAGCGGGGGGACAGCTTCCAATCAGCCCCAGCATTTT.

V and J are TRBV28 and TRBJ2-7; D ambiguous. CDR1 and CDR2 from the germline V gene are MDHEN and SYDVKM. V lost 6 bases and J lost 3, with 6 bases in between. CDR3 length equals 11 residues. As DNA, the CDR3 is TGTGCCAGCAGGGGTCGCTACGAGCAGTACTTC. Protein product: CASRGRYEQYF.

The CDR3 here is CASSMLATNEKLFF. CDR3 coding DNA: TGTGCCAGTAGTATGCTTGCAACTAATGAAAAACTGTTTTTT. The rearrangement links TRBV19 to TRBJ1-4, with unresolved D. Trimming shortened V by 3 bases and J by 0 bases, and 5 bases separated the two germline ends. The germline CDR1 and CDR2 sequences are LNHDA and SQIVND (reference sequence). The CDR3 totals 14 residues.

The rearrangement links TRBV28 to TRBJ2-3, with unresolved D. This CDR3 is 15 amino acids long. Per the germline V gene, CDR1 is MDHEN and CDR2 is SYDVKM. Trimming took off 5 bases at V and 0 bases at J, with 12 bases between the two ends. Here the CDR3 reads CASSERGRSTDTQYF. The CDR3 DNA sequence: TGTGCCAGCAGTGAGAGAGGTCGGAGCACAGATACGCAGTATTTT.

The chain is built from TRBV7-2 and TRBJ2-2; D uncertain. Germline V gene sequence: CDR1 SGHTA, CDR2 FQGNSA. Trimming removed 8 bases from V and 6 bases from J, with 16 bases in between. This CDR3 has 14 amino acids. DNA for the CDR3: TGTGCCAGCGGAGAACCCGGTGGTCCCGGGGAGCTGTTTTTT. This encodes CASGEPGGPGELFF. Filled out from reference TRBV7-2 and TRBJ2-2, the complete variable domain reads GAGVSQSPSNKVTEKGKDVELRCDPISGHTALYWYRQSLGQGLEFLIYFQGNSAPDKSGLPSDRFSAERTGGSVSTLTIQRTQQEDSAVYLCASGEPGGPGELFFGEGSRLTVL.

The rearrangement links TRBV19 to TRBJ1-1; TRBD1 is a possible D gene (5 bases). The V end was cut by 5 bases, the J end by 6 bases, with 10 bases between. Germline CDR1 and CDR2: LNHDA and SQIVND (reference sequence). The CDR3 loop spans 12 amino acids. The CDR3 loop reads CASSARVSEAFF. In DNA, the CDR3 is TGTGCCAGTAGTGCCAGGGTTTCTGAAGCTTTCTTT.

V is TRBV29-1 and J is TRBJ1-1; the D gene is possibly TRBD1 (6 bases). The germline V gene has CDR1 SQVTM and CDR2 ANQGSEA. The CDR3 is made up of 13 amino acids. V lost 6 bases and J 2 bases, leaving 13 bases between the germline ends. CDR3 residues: CSVLQGFNTEAFF. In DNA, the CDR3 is TGCAGCGTGCTACAGGGATTCAACACTGAAGCTTTCTTT.

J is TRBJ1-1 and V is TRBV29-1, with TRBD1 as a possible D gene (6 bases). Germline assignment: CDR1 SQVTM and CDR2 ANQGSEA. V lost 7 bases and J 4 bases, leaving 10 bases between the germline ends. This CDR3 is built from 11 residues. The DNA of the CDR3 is TGCAGCGGGGGAGGGGGCACTGAAGCTTTCTTT. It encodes CSGGGGTEAFF.

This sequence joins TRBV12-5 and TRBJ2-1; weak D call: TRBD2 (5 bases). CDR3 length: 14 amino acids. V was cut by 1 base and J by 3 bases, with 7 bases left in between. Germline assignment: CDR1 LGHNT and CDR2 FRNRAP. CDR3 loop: CASGLATSYNEQFF. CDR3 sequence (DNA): TGTGCTAGTGGTTTGGCTACTAGCTACAATGAGCAGTTCTTC.

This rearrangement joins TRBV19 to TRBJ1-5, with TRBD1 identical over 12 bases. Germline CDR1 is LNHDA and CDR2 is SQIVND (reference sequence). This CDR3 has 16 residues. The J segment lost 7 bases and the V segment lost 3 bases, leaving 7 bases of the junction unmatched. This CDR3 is CASSMRGQGARQPQHF. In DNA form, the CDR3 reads TGTGCCAGTAGTATGAGGGGACAGGGGGCACGGCAGCCCCAGCATTTT.